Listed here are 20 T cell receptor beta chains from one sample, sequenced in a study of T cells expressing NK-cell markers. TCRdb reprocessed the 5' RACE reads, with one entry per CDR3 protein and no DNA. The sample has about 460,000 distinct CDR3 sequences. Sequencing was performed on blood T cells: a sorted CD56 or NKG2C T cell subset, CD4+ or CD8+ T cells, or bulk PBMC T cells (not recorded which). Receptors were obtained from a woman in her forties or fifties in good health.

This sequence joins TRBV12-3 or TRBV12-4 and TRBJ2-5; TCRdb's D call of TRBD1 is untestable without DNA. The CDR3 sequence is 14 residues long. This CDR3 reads CASSLGGAQETQYF.

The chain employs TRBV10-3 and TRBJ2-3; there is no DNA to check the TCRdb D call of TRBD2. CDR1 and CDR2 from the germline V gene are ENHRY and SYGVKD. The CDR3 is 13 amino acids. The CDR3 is CAMRDSVQDTQYF.

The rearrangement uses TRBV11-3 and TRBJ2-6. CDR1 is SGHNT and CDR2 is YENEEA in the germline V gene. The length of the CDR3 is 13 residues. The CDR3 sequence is CAIEPSGANVLTF.

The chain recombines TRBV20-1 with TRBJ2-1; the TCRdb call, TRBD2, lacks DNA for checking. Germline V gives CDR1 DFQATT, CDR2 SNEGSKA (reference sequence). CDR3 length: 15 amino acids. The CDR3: CSAKPGTSSHNEQFF.

The CDR3 is CASSLRSGRTLSYNEQFF. The J gene is TRBJ2-1, the V gene TRBV5-1; absent DNA, TCRdb's TRBD2 call cannot be checked. Looked up from germline, CDR1 is SGHRS and CDR2 is YFSETQ. The CDR3 has 18 amino acids.

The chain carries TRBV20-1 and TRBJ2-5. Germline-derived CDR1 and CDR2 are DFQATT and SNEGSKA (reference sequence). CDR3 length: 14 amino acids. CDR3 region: CSASRPRDQETQYF.

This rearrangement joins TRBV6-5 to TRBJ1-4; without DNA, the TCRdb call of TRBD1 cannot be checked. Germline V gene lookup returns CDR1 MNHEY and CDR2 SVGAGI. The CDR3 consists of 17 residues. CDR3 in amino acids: CASSSGTGVARGEKLFF.

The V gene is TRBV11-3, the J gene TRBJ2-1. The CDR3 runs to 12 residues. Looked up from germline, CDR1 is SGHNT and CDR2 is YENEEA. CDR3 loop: CASSLRLQAPFF.

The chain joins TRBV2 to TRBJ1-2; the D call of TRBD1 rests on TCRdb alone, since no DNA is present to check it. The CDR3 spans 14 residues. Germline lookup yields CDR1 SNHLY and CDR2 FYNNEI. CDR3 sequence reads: CASRDKTGSYGYTF. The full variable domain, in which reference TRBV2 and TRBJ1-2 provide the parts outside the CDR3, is EPEVTQTPSHQVTQMGQEVILRCVPISNHLYFYWYRQILGQKVEFLVSFYNNEISEKSEIFDDQFSVERPDGSNFTLKIRSTKLEDSAMYFCASRDKTGSYGYTFGSGTRLTVV.

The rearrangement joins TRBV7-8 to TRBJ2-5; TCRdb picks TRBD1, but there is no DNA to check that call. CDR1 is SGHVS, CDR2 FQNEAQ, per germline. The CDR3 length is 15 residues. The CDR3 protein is CASSLRGGALETQYF.

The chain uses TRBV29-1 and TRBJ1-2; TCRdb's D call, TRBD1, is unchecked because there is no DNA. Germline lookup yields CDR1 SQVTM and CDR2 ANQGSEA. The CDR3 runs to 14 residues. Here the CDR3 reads CSVDTAGGHSGYTF.

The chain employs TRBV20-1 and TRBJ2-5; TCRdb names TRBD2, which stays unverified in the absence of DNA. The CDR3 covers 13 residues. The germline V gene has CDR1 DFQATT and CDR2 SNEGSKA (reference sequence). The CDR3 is CSAQREGRETQYF.

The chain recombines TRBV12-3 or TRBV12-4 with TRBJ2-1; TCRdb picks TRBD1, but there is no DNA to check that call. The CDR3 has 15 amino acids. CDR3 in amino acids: CASSLNTGGNNEQFF.

Here the CDR3 reads CALAGGLAGAWYQETQYF. This chain uses TRBV7-9 with TRBJ2-5; without DNA, the TCRdb call of TRBD2 cannot be checked. This CDR3 comprises 18 residues. Germline CDR1 reads SEHNR; CDR2 reads FQNEAQ (reference sequence).

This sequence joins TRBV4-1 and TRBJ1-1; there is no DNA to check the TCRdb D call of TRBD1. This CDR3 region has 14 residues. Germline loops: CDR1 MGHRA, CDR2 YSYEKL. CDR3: CASSQLNRGTEAFF.

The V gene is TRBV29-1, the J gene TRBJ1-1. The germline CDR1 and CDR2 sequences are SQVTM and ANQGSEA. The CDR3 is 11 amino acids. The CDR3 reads CSVVGTREAFF.

The CDR3 reads CSARTSGAETQYF. The chain links TRBV20-1 to TRBJ2-5; TCRdb selects TRBD2, and the lack of DNA leaves this call unchecked. The CDR3 length is 13 residues. Looked up from germline, CDR1 is DFQATT and CDR2 is SNEGSKA (reference sequence).

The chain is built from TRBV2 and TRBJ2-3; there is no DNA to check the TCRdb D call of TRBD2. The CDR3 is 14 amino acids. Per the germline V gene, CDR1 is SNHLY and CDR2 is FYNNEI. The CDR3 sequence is CASMDFRGTDTQYF.

CDR3 in amino acids: CASSQVGLAGRSSYNEQFF. This chain connects TRBV4-1 to TRBJ2-1; the TRBD2 assignment by TCRdb is unverifiable without DNA. Germline values: CDR1 MGHRA, CDR2 YSYEKL. The CDR3 runs to 19 residues.

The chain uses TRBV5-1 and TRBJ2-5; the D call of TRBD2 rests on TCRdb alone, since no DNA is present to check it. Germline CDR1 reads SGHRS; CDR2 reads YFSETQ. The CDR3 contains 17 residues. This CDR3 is CASSLGTSGRAEETQYF.